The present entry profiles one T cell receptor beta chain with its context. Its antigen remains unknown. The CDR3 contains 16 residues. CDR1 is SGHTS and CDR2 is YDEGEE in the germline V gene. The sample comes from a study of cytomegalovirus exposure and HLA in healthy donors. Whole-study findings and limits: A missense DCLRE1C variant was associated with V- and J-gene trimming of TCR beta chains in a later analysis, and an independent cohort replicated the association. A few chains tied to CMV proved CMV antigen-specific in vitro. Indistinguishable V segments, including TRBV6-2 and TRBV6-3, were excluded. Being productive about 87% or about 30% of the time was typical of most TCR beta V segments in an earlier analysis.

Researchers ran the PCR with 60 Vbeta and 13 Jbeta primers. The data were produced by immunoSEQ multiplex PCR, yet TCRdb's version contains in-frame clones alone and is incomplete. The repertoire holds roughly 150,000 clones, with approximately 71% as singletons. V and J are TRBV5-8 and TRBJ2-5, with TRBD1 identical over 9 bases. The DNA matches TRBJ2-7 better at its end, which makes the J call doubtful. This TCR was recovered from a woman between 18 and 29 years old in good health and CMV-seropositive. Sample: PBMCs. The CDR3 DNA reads TGTGCCAGCAGCTTGGGAGGGACAGGGCTCTCCTACGAGCAGTACTTC. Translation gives CASSLGGTGLSYEQYF.